The entry below gives a single T cell receptor beta chain sequence along with its context. Its target is unknown. Germline V gene data show CDR1 as SGHRS and CDR2 as YFSETQ. The CDR3 is 13 amino acids. V shed 4 bases and J 4 bases; nucleotides not matched to a gene: 5. The sample belongs to a study of cytomegalovirus exposure and HLA in healthy donors. For the study at large: The same platform was used for the 95 to 150 validation repertoires and the 600 to 850 first-cohort repertoires, a later analysis reported.

General study findings and limits: Investigators reported 150 to 200 TCR beta chains as tied to cytomegalovirus. Most TCR sequences were rare, but some public TCRs occurred in many donors.

The donors were members of the approximately 120-subject validation cohort (separate from the roughly 680-subject first cohort). The assay was immunoSEQ multiplex PCR, and TCRdb's table has in-frame clones only and misses some. The sample shows some 170,000 clones, around 87% of them seen only once. This rearrangement joins TRBV5-1 to TRBJ2-7; 7 positions match TRBD1. This receptor was taken from a woman aged 25 to 45 in good health and CMV-seronegative. The sequenced material came from PBMCs. The CDR3 nucleotides are TGCGCCAGCAGCCTGGGACAGATTTACGAGCAGTACTTC. Its protein product is CASSLGQIYEQYF.